The 14 T cell receptor beta chains in this list originate from one sample, sequenced in a study of technical replicates of blood from a few donors. The protocol was immunoSEQ multiplex PCR, while the TCRdb copy is restricted to in-frame clones and leaves out a portion. The sample comprises around 100,000 clones, roughly 95% of which are singletons, and approximately 0.37% rests with the top ten. The sequenced sample was T cells isolated from PBMCs. The receptors originated from a human donor in good health.

V and J are TRBV28 and TRBJ1-5, with TRBD1 matching 7 bases. With V trimmed by 3 bases and J by 5 bases, 16 bases remained unmatched. CDR3 length equals 18 residues. CDR1 is MDHEN and CDR2 is SYDVKM in the germline V gene. As DNA, the CDR3 is TGTGCCAGCAGTTTGGGAGGACAGGTATTCGAACTGGATCAGCCCCAGCATTTT. This sequence encodes CASSLGGQVFELDQPQHF.

This rearrangement joins TRBV6-5 to TRBJ2-7; D remains unclear. V lost 6 bases, J lost 9 bases, and 12 bases lay in between. The CDR3 is 11 residues long. Germline CDR1 and CDR2: MNHEY and SVGAGI. CDR3 DNA: TGTGCCAGCAGAGCGCCTAGAAGGCAGTACTTC. Its translation: CASRAPRRQYF.

The chain carries TRBV28 and TRBJ2-7, with D hard to call. CDR1 is MDHEN and CDR2 is SYDVKM in the germline V gene. The CDR3 is 14 residues long. Trimming removed 3 bases from V and 3 bases from J, with 12 bases in between. The CDR3 DNA is TGTGCCAGCAGTTTGGTTGCTAGAAACTACGAGCAGTACTTC. As protein: CASSLVARNYEQYF. The full variable domain, with the rest looked up from reference TRBV28 and TRBJ2-7, is DVKVTQSSRYLVKRTGEKVFLECVQDMDHENMFWYRQDPGLGLRLIYFSYDVKMKEKGDIPEGYSVSREKKERFSLILESASTNQTSMYLCASSLVARNYEQYFGPGTRLTVT.

CDR3 nucleotide sequence: TGTGCCAGCAGCTTAATTAGCGGGCCCCAAGAGACCCAGTACTTC. Protein product: CASSLISGPQETQYF. V and J are TRBV7-3 and TRBJ2-5, with TRBD2 matching 7 bases. This CDR3 is 15 amino acids long. V trimming: 1 base; J trimming: 1 base; junction bases outside the gene matches: 3. CDR1 and CDR2 (germline): SGHTA, FQGTGA.

The CDR3 is CASNLWDYEGKNIQYF. CDR3 DNA: TGTGCCAGCAATCTCTGGGACTATGAGGGCAAAAACATTCAGTACTTC. This rearrangement joins TRBV13 to TRBJ2-4, with 7 positions matching TRBD2. After removal of 7 bases from V and 3 bases from J, the junction contained 12 bases not matched to a gene. This CDR3 spans 16 amino acids. Germline loops: CDR1 PRHDT, CDR2 FYEKMQ (reference sequence). Together with reference TRBV13 and TRBJ2-4, the CDR3 gives the full variable domain: AAGVIQSPRHLIKEKRETATLKCYPIPRHDTVYWYQQGPGQDPQFLISFYEKMQSDKGSIPDRFSAQQFSDYHSELNMSSLELGDSALYFCASNLWDYEGKNIQYFGAGTRLSVL.

The chain joins TRBV4-1 to TRBJ2-5, with 8 bases identical to TRBD2. The germline V gene has CDR1 MGHRA and CDR2 YSYEKL. This CDR3 has 16 amino acids. Trimming removed 3 bases from V and 4 bases from J; junction bases left unmatched: 10. CDR3 residues: CASSHAGTSKGETQYF. The CDR3 DNA reads as TGCGCCAGCAGCCATGCCGGGACTAGTAAAGGAGAGACCCAGTACTTC.

The rearrangement uses TRBV7-9 and TRBJ2-6, with 7 bases matching TRBD1. The germline CDR1 and CDR2 sequences are SEHNR and FQNEAQ (reference sequence). This CDR3 contains 19 residues. After removal of 0 bases from V and 0 bases from J, the junction contained 8 bases not matched to a gene. The CDR3 reads CASSLAPGQVISGANVLTF. The CDR3 nucleotides are TGTGCCAGCAGCTTAGCCCCCGGACAGGTCATCTCTGGGGCCAACGTCCTGACTTTC.

The J gene is TRBJ2-2, the V gene TRBV19, with D possibly being TRBD1 (7 bases). This CDR3 spans 14 amino acids. Trimming removed 1 base at V and 15 bases at J, with 18 bases between. From germline, CDR1 is LNHDA and CDR2 SQIVND (reference sequence). The CDR3 DNA sequence: TGTGCCAGTAGTATAGGCGGGGACAGCGGAGTGATGTTTTTT. Protein: CASSIGGDSGVMFF.

This chain connects TRBV4-1 to TRBJ2-5; 11 nucleotides line up with TRBD2. Germline trimming cut 4 bases from V and 0 bases from J; bases unmatched to any gene: 7. Germline V gives CDR1 MGHRA, CDR2 YSYEKL. This CDR3 region has 17 residues. CDR3 loop: CASSPNKGLADQETQYF. DNA of the CDR3: TGCGCCAGCAGCCCCAATAAGGGACTAGCGGACCAAGAGACCCAGTACTTC.

The chain couples TRBV25-1 to TRBJ1-2; D not resolved. V lost 5 bases to trimming and J lost 8 bases, with 15 bases between them. The CDR3 length is 13 residues. Germline-derived CDR1 and CDR2 are MGHDK and SYGVNS. CDR3 residues: CASSFGSGSGYTF. CDR3 in DNA: TGTGCCAGCAGTTTCGGTTCGGGAAGCGGCTACACCTTC.

A few counts support this clone. This chain links TRBV9 with TRBJ1-1; 9 bases are a match to TRBD1. V lost 2 bases, J lost 4 bases, and 3 bases stayed unmatched. CDR3 size: 14 residues. Per germline, CDR1 SGDLS and CDR2 YYNGEE. The CDR3 loop is CASSVGQGVTEAFF. The CDR3 nucleotides are TGTGCCAGCAGCGTGGGACAGGGCGTCACTGAAGCTTTCTTT.

The CDR3 region is CASSPGEGAFF. CDR3 bases: TGTGCCAGCAGCCCTGGGGAGGGAGCTTTCTTT. The rearrangement uses TRBV11-2 and TRBJ1-1; D uncertain. CDR3 length: 11 residues. Germline V CDR1 and CDR2: SGHAT, FQNNGV. V was cut by 5 bases and J by 10 bases, with 11 bases left in between.

The V gene is TRBV6-5, the J gene TRBJ2-2; no clear D. V was trimmed by 4 bases and J by 7 bases, leaving 4 bases between them. CDR1 MNHEY and CDR2 SVGAGI come from the germline V gene. The CDR3 length is 11 residues. DNA for the CDR3: TGTGCCAGCAGTTCCCACGGGGAGCTGTTTTTT. Amino acids: CASSSHGELFF.

The CDR3 loop is CASSLRTGSARTEAFF. The CDR3 DNA sequence: TGTGCCAGCAGCTTAAGGACAGGCAGCGCTCGGACTGAAGCTTTCTTT. V is TRBV7-3 and J is TRBJ1-1, with TRBD1 matching 7 bases. Germline assignment: CDR1 SGHTA and CDR2 FQGTGA. The CDR3 consists of 16 residues. With V trimmed by 1 base and J by 5 bases, 10 bases remained unmatched.